The sequence of this TCR beta chain was determined in a study of blood T cell repertoires in COVID-19. The wider study: Some COVID-19 samples were acute and others convalescent; all came from the United States, Italy and Spain. Sources were T cells, B-cell-depleted T cells, or PBMCs; the material itself was cDNA or gDNA.

V lost 2 bases and J lost 4; bases outside the gene matches: 10. This CDR3 is 16 amino acids long. CDR1 is MNHEY and CDR2 is SMNVEV in the germline V gene (reference sequence). The authors' processing: Reference gene primer amplification gave nucleated cell count estimates. The protocol was immunoSEQ multiplex PCR, while the TCRdb copy is restricted to in-frame clones and leaves out a portion. For V, J and clone size, that table is used; D and trimming come from the DNA. The repertoire holds fewer than 250,000 clones, with roughly 86% as singletons. This receptor was identified in a woman between 65 and 79 years old with active or convalescent COVID-19. The V gene is TRBV27, the J gene TRBJ2-7; TRBD2 matches 8 bases. The specimen sequenced was peripheral blood. Written as DNA, the CDR3 is TGTGCCAGCAGTTTAGGACGACGGGAGGGCCGTTACGAGCAGTACTTC. Its protein product is CASSLGRREGRYEQYF.